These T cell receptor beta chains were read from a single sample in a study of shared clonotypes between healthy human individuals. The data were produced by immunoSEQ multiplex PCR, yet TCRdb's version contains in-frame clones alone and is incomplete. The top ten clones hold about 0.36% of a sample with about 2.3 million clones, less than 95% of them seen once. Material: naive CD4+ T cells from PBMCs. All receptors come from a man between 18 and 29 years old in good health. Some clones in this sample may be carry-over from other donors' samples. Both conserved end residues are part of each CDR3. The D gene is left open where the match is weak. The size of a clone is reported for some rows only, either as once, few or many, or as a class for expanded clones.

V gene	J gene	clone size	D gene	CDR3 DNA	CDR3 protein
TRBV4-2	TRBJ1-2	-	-	TGTGCCAGCAGCCGGGGAGGCAGGCCGACCTTC	CASSRGGRPTF
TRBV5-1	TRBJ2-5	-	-	TGCGCCAGTGGGGATACCCAAGAGACCCAGTACTTC	CASGDTQETQYF
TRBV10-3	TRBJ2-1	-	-	TGTGCCATCAGTGATCTGGGCGGGACTCTCTACAATGAGCAGTTCTTC	CAISDLGGTLYNEQFF
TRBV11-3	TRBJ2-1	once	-	TGTGCCAGCAGCTCCGGACAAGGCTCCTACAATGAGCAGTTCTTC	CASSSGQGSYNEQFF
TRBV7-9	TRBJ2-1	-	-	TGTGCCAGCAGCTTTCAACTAGAATTAACCGATGAGCAGTTCTTC	CASSFQLELTDEQFF
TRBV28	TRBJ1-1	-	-	TGTGCCAGCGTACAGCCGAACACTGAAGCTTTCTTT	CASVQPNTEAFF
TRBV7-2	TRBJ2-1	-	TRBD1	TGTGCCAGCAGCCAGCGACAGGGCAATGAGCAGTTCTTC	CASSQRQGNEQFF
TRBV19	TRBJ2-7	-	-	TGTGCCAGTAGTACAGAGGGGGTCTACGAGCAGTACTTC	CASSTEGVYEQYF
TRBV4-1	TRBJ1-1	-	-	TGCGCCAGCAGCCAAGTCGGGCAGAAGAACACTGAAGCTTTCTTT	CASSQVGQKNTEAFF
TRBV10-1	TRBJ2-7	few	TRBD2	TGCGCCAGCAGTGAGAGACTAGCGGGGGGCTACGAGCAGTACTTC	CASSERLAGGYEQYF
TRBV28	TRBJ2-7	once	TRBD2	TGTGCCAGCCACCGGCCACTAGCGGGAATTGGGTACGAGCAGTACTTC	CASHRPLAGIGYEQYF
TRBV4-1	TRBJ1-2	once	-	TGCGCCAGCAGCCAAGATCGGGTAGGGGGTTATGGCTACACCTTC	CASSQDRVGGYGYTF
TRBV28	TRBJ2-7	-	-	TGTGCCAGCAGTTTATATCCGGGTTACGAGCAGTACTTC	CASSLYPGYEQYF
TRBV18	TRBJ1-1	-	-	TGTGCCAGCTCGCGAACCTCTGTTGCGGACTCTTTGCCTGAAGCTTTCTTT	CASSRTSVADSLPEAFF
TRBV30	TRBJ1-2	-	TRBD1	TGTGCCTGGAGTGAGACAGGGGGCATTCGCCCCTATGGCTACACCTTC	CAWSETGGIRPYGYTF
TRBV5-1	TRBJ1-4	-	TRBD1	TGCGCCAGCAGCTCCGCGACCACAGGGGCCGCAACTAATGAAAAACTGTTTTTT	CASSSATTGAATNEKLFF
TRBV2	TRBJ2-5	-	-	TGTGCCAGCAGTGAAGCGCGACAGTACTTC	CASSEARQYF
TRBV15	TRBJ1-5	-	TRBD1	TGTGCCACCAGCGGACAGGGGTCCTCGCAGCATTTT	CATSGQGSSQHF
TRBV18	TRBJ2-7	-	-	TGTGCCAGCTCACCAGGTTGGATCCGCGAGCAGTACTTC	CASSPGWIREQYF
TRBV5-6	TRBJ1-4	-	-	TGTGCCAGCAGCTTGGCAGGACTCGGGGAAAAACTGTTTTTT	CASSLAGLGEKLFF
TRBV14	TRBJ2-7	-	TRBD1	TGTGCCAGCAGCCCCCGGGACAGATACGACTACGAGCAGTACTTC	CASSPRDRYDYEQYF
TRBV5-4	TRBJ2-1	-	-	TGTGCCAGCAGCTTGGCAGTTACTTACAATGAGCAGTTCTTC	CASSLAVTYNEQFF
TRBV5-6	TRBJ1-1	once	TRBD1	TGTGCCAGCAGGGGGGACAGGCGCGCTGAAGCTTTCTTT	CASRGDRRAEAFF
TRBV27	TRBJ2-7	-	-	TGTGCCAGCAGTTCGTTAGCACAGACCTCCTACGAGCAGTACTTC	CASSSLAQTSYEQYF
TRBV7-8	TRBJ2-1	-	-	TGTGCCAGCAGCTTAGAATTTGGCTACCGGTACAATGAGCAGTTCTTC	CASSLEFGYRYNEQFF
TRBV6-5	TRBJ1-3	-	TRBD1	TGTGCCAGCAGTAGGGAACAGGGGTCCGGAAACACCATATATTTT	CASSREQGSGNTIYF
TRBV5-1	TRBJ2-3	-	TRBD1	TGCGCCAGCAGCTTGGCCCCGACAGGGGAGAGCACAGATACGCAGTATTTT	CASSLAPTGESTDTQYF
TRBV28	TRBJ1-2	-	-	TGTGCCAGCAGTGGAGATGGGACCTCAGCACTTTATGGCTACACCTTC	CASSGDGTSALYGYTF
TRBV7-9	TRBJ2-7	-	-	TGTGCCAGCAGCTTCGGAGCCACCTACGAGCAGTACTTC	CASSFGATYEQYF
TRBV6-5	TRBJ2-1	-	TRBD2	TGTGCCAGCAGCCGTGGACTAGCGGGAGCTAATGAGCAGTTCTTC	CASSRGLAGANEQFF
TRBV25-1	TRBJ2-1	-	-	TGTGCCAGCAAGAGAGGGGGTGACAATGAGCAGTTCTTC	CASKRGGDNEQFF
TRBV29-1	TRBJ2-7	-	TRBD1	TGCAGCGCTGAACCGGGACAGGGTGATTCCGGCGAGCAGTACTTC	CSAEPGQGDSGEQYF
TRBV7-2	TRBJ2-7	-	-	TGTGCCAGCAGCTCTCAGACCTACGAGCAGTACTTC	CASSSQTYEQYF
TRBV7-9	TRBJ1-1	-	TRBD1	TGTGCCAGCAGCTTAAGGGACAGGGGGCATACTGAAGCTTTCTTT	CASSLRDRGHTEAFF
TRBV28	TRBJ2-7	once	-	TGTGCCAGCAGTGGAGGACACGAATCCTACGAGCAGTACTTC	CASSGGHESYEQYF
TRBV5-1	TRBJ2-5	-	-	TGCGCCAGCAGCCCCAGGGCCCGATTGGAGACCCAGTACTTC	CASSPRARLETQYF
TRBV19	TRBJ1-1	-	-	TGTGCCAGTAGTATAGCGGGGATGAACACTGAAGCTTTCTTT	CASSIAGMNTEAFF
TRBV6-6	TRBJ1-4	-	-	TGTGCCAGCAGTTACCGTGGGGCTAATGAAAAACTGTTTTTT	CASSYRGANEKLFF
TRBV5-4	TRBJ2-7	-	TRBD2	TGTGCCAGCAGCGGGACTAGCTCCTACGAGCAGTACTTC	CASSGTSSYEQYF
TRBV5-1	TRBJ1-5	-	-	TGCGCCAGCAGCCCCTCGGGAGATCAGCCCCAGCATTTT	CASSPSGDQPQHF
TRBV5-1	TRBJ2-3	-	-	TGCGCCAGCAGCTTGTCCGGGACGAGGGGCACAGATACGCAGTATTTT	CASSLSGTRGTDTQYF
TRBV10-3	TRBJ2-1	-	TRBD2	TGTGCCATCAGTGACCCGGGACTAGCAAATGAGCAGTTCTTC	CAISDPGLANEQFF